These T cell receptor beta chains were read from a single sample in a study of blood T cell repertoires in COVID-19. Clones were read by immunoSEQ multiplex PCR, and TCRdb kept only the in-frame ones, dropping some. The sample carries about 120,000 clones, roughly 87% recorded once. Sample: peripheral blood. The receptors were sampled from a man at least 80 years old with acute or convalescent COVID-19. CDR3s include the opening cysteine and the closing phenylalanine or tryptophan. Fields, in order: D gene, CDR3 length, clone size, V gene, J gene, CDR3 protein, CDR3 DNA. The D gene is left open where the match is weak. Some rows have no size entry. The others give once, few or many, or a class for an expanded clone.

>TRBD1|14|NA|TRBV19|TRBJ2-2
CASSMGQLTGELFF
TGTGCCAGTAGTATGGGACAGCTCACCGGGGAGCTGTTTTTT
>NA|12|once|TRBV12-3/TRBV12-4|TRBJ1-2
CASSFSNYGYTF
TGTGCCAGCAGTTTTTCGAACTATGGCTACACCTTC
>NA|14|NA|TRBV29-1|TRBJ1-1
CSVDLGGLGTEAFF
TGCAGCGTTGATTTGGGGGGTCTTGGCACTGAAGCTTTCTTT
>TRBD1|15|few|TRBV6-5|TRBJ1-2
CASSSFTQGDYGYTF
TGTGCCAGCAGTTCCTTTACTCAGGGGGACTATGGCTACACCTTC
>NA|14|NA|TRBV7-3|TRBJ1-1
CASSLRGGVPEAFF
TGTGCCAGCAGCTTAAGAGGGGGGGTCCCTGAAGCTTTCTTT
>TRBD2|18|few|TRBV5-1|TRBJ2-2
CASSYRLAGGPNTGELFF
TGCGCCAGCAGCTACCGACTAGCGGGGGGGCCGAACACCGGGGAGCTGTTTTTT
>NA|14|NA|TRBV6-5|TRBJ1-2
CASSRDNRNYGYTF
TGTGCCAGCAGTCGGGACAATCGTAACTATGGCTACACCTTC
>NA|16|NA|TRBV19|TRBJ1-2
CASSIGFTGSNYGYTF
TGTGCCAGTAGTATAGGGTTTACAGGGAGTAACTATGGCTACACCTTC
>NA|13|once|TRBV7-9|TRBJ1-1
CASSAQENTEAFF
TGTGCCAGCAGCGCTCAGGAGAACACTGAAGCTTTCTTT
>NA|14|NA|TRBV27|TRBJ1-6
CASSRKEVASPLHF
TGTGCCAGCAGCCGAAAAGAGGTAGCTTCACCCCTCCACTTT
>TRBD2|17|NA|TRBV9|TRBJ2-5
CASSGLPSTSGGETQYF
TGTGCCAGCAGCGGACTCCCCTCAACTAGCGGGGGAGAGACCCAGTACTTC
>TRBD2|16|NA|TRBV6-1|TRBJ2-3
CASSETSGASTDTQYF
TGTGCCAGCAGTGAAACTAGCGGGGCGAGCACAGATACGCAGTATTTT
>TRBD1|13|NA|TRBV19|TRBJ2-5
CASSGTGGETQYF
TGTGCCAGTAGTGGGACAGGGGGGGAGACCCAGTACTTC
>NA|14|once|TRBV24-1|TRBJ1-5
CATSGGDSNQPQHF
TGTGCCACCAGTGGGGGAGATAGCAATCAGCCCCAGCATTTT